This T cell receptor (beta chain) was identified during a study of shared clonotypes between healthy human individuals. About the research overall: Every donor yielded three CD4 naive, three CD4 memory, two CD8 naive and one CD8 memory plate.

The CDR3 contains 15 residues. Trimming cost V 2 bases and J 8 bases, with 16 bases left between them. Germline CDR1 reads SGHTA; CDR2 reads FQGNSA. Tens of thousands of T cell genomes (roughly 220 ng DNA) went into each sorted-subset replicate. TCRdb's copy holds only in-frame clones and misses some; the assay was immunoSEQ multiplex PCR. The repertoire includes under 2,000,000 clones, about 94% of them detected once, and under 1.5% sits in the top ten. Naive CD8 cells lacked CD45RO, underwent positive selection for CCR7 and left out terminally differentiated effector memory CD45RA+ cells. Sequenced input: naive CD8+ T cells sorted from blood. The V call is TRBV7-2, the J call TRBJ2-1; D could derive from TRBD1 or TRBD2 (5 bases each). This clonotype was obtained from a man between 18 and 29 years old in good health. CDR3: CASSLNGRGRDEQFF. In nucleotides, the CDR3 is TGTGCCAGCAGCTTAAATGGTCGGGGCCGGGATGAGCAGTTCTTC. Full variable domain (outside the CDR3, taken from reference TRBV7-2 and TRBJ2-1): GAGVSQSPSNKVTEKGKDVELRCDPISGHTALYWYRQSLGQGLEFLIYFQGNSAPDKSGLPSDRFSAERTGGSVSTLTIQRTQQEDSAVYLCASSLNGRGRDEQFFGPGTRLTVL.